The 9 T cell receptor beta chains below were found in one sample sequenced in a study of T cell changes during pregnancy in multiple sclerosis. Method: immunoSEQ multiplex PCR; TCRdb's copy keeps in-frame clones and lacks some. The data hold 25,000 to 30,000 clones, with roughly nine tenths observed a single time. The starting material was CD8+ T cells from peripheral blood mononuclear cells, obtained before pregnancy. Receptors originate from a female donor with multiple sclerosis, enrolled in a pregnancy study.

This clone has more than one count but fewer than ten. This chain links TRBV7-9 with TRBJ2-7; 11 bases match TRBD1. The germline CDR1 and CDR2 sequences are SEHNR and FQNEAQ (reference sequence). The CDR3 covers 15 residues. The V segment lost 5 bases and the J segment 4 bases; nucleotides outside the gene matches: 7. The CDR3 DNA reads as TGTGCCAGCAGCCCCCCCGGGACAGGGGGGTACGAGCAGTACTTC. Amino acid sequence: CASSPPGTGGYEQYF.

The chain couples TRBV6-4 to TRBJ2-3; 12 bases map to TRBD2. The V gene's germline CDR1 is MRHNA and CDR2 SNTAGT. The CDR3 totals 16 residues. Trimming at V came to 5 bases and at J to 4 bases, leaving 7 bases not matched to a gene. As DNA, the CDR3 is TGTGCCAGCAGTCTACACTCTAGCGGGGGGGCAGATACGCAGTATTTT. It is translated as CASSLHSSGGADTQYF.

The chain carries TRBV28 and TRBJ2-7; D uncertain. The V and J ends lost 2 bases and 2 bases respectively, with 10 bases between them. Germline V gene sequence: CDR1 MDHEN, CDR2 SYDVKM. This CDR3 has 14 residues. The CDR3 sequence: CASSLMGSPYEQYF. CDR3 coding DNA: TGTGCCAGCAGTTTAATGGGCAGCCCCTACGAGCAGTACTTC.

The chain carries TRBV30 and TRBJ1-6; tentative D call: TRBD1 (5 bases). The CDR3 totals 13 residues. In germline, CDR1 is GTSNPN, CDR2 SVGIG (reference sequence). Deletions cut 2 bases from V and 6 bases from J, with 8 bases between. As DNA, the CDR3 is TGTGCCTGGAGTCTAGGGGCTAATTCACCCCTCCACTTT. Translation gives CAWSLGANSPLHF.

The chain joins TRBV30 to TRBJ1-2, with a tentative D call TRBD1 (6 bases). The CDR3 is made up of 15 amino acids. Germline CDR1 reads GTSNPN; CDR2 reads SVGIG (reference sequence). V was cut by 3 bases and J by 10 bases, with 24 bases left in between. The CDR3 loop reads CAWRGRTEYADDYTF. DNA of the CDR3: TGTGCCTGGAGGGGACGGACAGAGTATGCAGATGACTACACCTTC.

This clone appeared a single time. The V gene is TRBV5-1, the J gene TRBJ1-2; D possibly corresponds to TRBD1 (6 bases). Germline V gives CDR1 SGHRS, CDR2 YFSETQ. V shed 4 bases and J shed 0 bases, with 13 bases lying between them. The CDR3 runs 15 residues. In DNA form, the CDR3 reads TGCGCCAGCAGCACCGAGGCAGGGGCTAACTATGGCTACACCTTC. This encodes CASSTEAGANYGYTF. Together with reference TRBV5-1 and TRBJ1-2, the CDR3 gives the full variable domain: KAGVTQTPRYLIKTRGQQVTLSCSPISGHRSVSWYQQTPGQGLQFLFEYFSETQRNKGNFPGRFSGRQFSNSRSEMNVSTLELGDSALYLCASSTEAGANYGYTFGSGTRLTVV.

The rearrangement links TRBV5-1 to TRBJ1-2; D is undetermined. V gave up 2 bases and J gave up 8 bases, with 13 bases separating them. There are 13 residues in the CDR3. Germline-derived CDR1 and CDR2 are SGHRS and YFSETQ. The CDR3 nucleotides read TGCGCCAGCAGCTTAGACACCGGGGAGGGCTACACCTTC. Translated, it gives CASSLDTGEGYTF.

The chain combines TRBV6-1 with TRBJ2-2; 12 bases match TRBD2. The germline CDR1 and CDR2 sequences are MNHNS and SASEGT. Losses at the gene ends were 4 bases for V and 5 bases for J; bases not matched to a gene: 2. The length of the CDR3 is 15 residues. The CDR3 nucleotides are TGTGCCAGCAGTGGACTAGCGGGGGAGACCGGGGAGCTGTTTTTT. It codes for CASSGLAGETGELFF.

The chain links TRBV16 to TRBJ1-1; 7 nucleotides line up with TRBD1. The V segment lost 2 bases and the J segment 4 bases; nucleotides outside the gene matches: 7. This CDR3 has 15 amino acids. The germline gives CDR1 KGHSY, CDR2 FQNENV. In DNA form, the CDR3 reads TGTGCCAGCAGCCAACCGGGACAGCTCATCACTGAAGCTTTCTTT. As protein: CASSQPGQLITEAFF.